The entry that follows covers one T cell receptor beta chain sequence. The length of the CDR3 is 12 residues. With 5 bases removed from V and 4 bases from J, the gap between germline ends came to 8 bases. This specimen comes from a study of blood T cell repertoires in COVID-19. TCRdb's copy holds only in-frame clones and misses some; the assay was immunoSEQ multiplex PCR. The sample carries over 200,000 clones, roughly nine tenths recorded once. Input material: PBMCs or T cells enriched from blood (not recorded which). The chain employs TRBV12-3 or TRBV12-4 and TRBJ1-2; unclear D gene. This sequence originates from a human donor in a cohort exposed to, infected with or recovered from COVID-19 (not recorded which). The donor label of this sample is uncertain. CDR3 sequence reads: CASSPGSYGYTF. The CDR3 DNA is TGTGCCAGCAGTCCCGGGAGCTATGGCTACACCTTC.